This T cell receptor beta chain was retrieved from a study of T cells after yellow fever vaccination. Study-wide points: Among primary-vaccination clones, most reappeared after the booster, at approximately 97% for CD4 and about 90% for CD8. Any FACS-sorted repertoire could hold abundant clonotypes that contaminate it from the bulk population.

V lost 5 bases to trimming and J lost 0 bases, with 25 bases between them. This CDR3 has 19 residues. Germline CDR1 reads LGHNA; CDR2 reads YSLEER. TCRdb independently ran MiXCR on the 5' RACE reads; one entry per CDR3 protein. The sample carries approximately 130,000 distinct CDR3 sequences, 13% to 15% recorded once. This clonotype was observed a handful of times. Its target is not known. This specimen was CD8+ T cells sorted from PBMCs, taken 5 days after the yellow fever booster vaccination. The J gene is TRBJ1-1, the V gene TRBV4-3; D is perhaps TRBD1 (6 bases). The sequence was obtained from a man between 18 and 35 years old who received the YFV17D yellow fever vaccine. CDR3 loop: CASSAEGGGQGPMNTEAFF. CDR3 bases: TGCGCCAGCAGCGCGGAGGGGGGGGGGCAGGGACCCATGAACACTGAAGCTTTCTTT.